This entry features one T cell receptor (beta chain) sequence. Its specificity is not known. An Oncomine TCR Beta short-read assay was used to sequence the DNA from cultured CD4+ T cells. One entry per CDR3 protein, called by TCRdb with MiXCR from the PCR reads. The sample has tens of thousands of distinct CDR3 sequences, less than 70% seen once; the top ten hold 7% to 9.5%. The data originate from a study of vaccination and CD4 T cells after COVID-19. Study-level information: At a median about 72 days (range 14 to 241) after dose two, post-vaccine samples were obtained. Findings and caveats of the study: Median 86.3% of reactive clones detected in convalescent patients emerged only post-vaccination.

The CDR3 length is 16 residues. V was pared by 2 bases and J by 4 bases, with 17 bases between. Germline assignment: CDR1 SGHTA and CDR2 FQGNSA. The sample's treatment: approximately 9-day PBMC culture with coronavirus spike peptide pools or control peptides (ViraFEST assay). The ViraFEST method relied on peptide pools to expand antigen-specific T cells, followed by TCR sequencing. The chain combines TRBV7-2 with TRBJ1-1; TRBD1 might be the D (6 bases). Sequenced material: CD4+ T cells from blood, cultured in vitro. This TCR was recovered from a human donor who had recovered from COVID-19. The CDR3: CASSLWGQVGGTEAFF. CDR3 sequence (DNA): TGTGCCAGCAGCTTATGGGGGCAGGTTGGGGGCACTGAAGCTTTCTTT.